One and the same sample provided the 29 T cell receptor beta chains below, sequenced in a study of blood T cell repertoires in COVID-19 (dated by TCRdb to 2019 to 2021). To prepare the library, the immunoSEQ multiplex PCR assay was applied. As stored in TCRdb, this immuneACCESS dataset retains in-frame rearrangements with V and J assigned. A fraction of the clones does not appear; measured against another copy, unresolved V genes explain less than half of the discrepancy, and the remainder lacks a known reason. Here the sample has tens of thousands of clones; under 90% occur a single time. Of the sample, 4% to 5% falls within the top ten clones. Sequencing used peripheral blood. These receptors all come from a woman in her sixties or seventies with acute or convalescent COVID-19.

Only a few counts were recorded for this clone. In DNA form, the CDR3 reads TGTGCCAGCAGTAGCGGGAGTTCTGATACGCAGTATTTT. Its translation is CASSSGSSDTQYF. This chain joins TRBV28 and TRBJ2-3, with TRBD2 matching 8 bases. Germline CDR1 and CDR2: MDHEN and SYDVKM. The CDR3 is 13 amino acids. With 5 bases clipped from V and 6 bases from J, the junction kept 4 bases outside the gene matches.

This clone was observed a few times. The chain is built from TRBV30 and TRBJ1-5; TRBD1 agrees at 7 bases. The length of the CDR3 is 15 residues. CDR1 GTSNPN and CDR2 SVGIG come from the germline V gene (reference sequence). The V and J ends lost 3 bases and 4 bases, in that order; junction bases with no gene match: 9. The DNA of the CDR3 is TGTGCCTGGAGAGATGCTGGGACAGCAAATCAGCCCCAGCATTTT. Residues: CAWRDAGTANQPQHF.

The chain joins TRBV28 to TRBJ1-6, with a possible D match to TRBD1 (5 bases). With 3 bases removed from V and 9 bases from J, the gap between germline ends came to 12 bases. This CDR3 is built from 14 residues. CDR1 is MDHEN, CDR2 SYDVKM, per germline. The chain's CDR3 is CASSFQGLSSPLHF. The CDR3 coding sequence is TGTGCCAGCAGTTTTCAGGGATTAAGTTCACCCCTCCACTTT.

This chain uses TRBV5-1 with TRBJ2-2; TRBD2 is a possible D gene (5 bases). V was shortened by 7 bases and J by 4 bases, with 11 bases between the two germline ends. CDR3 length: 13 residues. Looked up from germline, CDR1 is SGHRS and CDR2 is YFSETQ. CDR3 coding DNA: TGCGCCAGCCGAGAGACTACCACCGGGGAGCTGTTTTTT. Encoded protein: CASRETTTGELFF.

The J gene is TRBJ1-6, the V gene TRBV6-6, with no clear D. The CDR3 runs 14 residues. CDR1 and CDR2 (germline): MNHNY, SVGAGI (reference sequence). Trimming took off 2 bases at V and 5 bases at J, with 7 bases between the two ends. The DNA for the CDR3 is TGTGCCAGCAGTTACCCGGAGGATAATTCACCCCTCCACTTT. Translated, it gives CASSYPEDNSPLHF.

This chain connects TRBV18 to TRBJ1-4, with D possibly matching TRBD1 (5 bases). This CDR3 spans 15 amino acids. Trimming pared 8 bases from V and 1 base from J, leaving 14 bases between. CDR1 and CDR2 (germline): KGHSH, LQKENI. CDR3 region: CASTDSYQTNEKLFF. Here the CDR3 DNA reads TGTGCCAGCACCGACAGTTACCAAACTAATGAAAAACTGTTTTTT.

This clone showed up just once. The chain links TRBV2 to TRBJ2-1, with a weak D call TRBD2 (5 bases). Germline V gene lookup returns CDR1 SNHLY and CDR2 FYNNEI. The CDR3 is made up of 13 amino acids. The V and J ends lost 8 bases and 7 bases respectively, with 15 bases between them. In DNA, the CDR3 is TGTGCCAGCTTGGGGAGAAGTTCTAATGAGCAGTTCTTC. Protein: CASLGRSSNEQFF.

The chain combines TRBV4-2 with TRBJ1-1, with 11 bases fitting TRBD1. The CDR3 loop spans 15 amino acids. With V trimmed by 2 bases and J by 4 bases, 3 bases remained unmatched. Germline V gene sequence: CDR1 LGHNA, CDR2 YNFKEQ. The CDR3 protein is CASSQRDRGTTEAFF. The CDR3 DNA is TGTGCCAGCAGCCAAAGGGACAGGGGGACCACTGAAGCTTTCTTT.

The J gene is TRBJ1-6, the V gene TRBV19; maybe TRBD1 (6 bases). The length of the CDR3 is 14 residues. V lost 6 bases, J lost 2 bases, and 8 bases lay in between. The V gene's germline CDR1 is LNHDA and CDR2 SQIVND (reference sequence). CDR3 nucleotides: TGTGCCAGTAGGACAGGCACCTATAATTCACCCCTCCACTTT. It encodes CASRTGTYNSPLHF.

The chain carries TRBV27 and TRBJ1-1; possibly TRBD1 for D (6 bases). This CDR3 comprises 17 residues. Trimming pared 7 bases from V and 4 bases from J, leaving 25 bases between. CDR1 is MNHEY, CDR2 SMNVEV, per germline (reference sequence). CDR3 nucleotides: TGTGCCAGCACTAATTTAGGGCCAGGGGCTAGGGGCACTGAAGCTTTCTTT. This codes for CASTNLGPGARGTEAFF.

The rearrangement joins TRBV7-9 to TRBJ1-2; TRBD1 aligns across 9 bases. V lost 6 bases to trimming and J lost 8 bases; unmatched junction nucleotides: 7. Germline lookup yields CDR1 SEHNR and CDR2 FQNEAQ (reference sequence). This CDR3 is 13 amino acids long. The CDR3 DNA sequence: TGTGCCAGCAGTTACCGACAGGGGGAAGGCTACACCTTC. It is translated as CASSYRQGEGYTF.

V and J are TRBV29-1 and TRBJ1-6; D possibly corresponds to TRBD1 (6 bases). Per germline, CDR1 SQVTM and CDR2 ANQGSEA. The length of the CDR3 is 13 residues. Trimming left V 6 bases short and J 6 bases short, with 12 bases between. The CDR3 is CSVKDRTNSPLHF. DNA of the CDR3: TGCAGCGTAAAAGACAGGACTAATTCACCCCTCCACTTT. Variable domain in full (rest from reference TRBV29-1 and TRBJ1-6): SAVISQKPSRDICQRGTSLTIQCQVDSQVTMMFWYRQQPGQSLTLIATANQGSEATYESGFVIDKFPISRPNLTFSTLTVSNMSPEDSSIYLCSVKDRTNSPLHFGNGTRLTVT.

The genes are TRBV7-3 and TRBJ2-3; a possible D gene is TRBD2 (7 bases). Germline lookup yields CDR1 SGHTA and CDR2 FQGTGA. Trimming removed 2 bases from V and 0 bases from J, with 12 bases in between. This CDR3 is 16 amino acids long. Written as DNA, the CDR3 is TGTGCCAGCAGCTTAGGCGCGGGGGCTAGCACAGATACGCAGTATTTT. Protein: CASSLGAGASTDTQYF.

CDR3 in amino acids: CASSPRRGGFGGNTIYF. The CDR3 DNA reads as TGTGCCAGCAGCCCCCGAAGGGGAGGGTTCGGTGGAAACACCATATATTTT. This sequence joins TRBV5-6 and TRBJ1-3; a possible D gene is TRBD1 (5 bases). The length of the CDR3 is 17 residues. V dropped 4 bases and J dropped 3 bases, with 20 bases sitting between them. From germline, CDR1 is SGHDT and CDR2 YYEEEE.

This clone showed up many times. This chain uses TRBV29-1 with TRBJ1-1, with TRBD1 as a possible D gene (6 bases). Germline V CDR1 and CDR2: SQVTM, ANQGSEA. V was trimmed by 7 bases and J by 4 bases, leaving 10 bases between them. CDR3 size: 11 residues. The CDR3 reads CSGRGPTEAFF. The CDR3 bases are TGCAGCGGCAGGGGACCCACTGAAGCTTTCTTT.

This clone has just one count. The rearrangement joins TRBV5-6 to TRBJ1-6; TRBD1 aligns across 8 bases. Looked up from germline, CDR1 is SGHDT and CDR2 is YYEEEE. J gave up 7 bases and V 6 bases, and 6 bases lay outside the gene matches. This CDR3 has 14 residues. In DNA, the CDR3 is TGTGCCAGCATCAAGACAGGGGTAAATTCACCCCTCCACTTT. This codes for CASIKTGVNSPLHF.

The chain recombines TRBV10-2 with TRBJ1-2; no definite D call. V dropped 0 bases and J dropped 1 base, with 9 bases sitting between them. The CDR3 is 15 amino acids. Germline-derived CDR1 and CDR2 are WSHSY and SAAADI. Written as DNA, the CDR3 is TGCGCCAGCAGTGAGTCAAGTACCGGTAACTATGGCTACACCTTC. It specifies CASSESSTGNYGYTF.

CDR3 amino acids: CASSRTSGSGEQFF. CDR3 sequence (DNA): TGTGCCAGCAGTAGGACTAGCGGGAGCGGTGAGCAGTTCTTC. The chain uses TRBV2 and TRBJ2-1; 13 nucleotides align to TRBD2. The CDR3 is 14 residues long. Germline CDR1 and CDR2: SNHLY and FYNNEI. Trimming removed 5 bases from V and 9 bases from J; junction bases left unmatched: 4.

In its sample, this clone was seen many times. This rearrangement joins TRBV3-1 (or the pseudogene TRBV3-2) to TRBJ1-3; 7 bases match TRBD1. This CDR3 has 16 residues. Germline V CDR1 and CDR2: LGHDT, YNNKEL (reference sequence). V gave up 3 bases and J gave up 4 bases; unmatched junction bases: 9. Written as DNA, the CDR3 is TGTGCCAGCAGCCATCGACCTGACAGGGCCGGAAACACCATATATTTT. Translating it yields CASSHRPDRAGNTIYF.

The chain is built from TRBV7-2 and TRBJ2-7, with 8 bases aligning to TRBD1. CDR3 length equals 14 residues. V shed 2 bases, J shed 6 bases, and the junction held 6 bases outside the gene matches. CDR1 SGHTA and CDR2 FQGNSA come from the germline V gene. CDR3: CASSLWNRGAEQYF. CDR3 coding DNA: TGTGCCAGCAGCTTATGGAACAGGGGGGCCGAGCAGTACTTC.

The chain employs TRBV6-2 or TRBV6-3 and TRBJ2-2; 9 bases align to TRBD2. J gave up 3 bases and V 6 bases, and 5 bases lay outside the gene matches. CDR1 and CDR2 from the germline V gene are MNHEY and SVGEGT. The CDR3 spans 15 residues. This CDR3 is CASSPSGADTGELFF. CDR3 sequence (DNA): TGTGCCAGCAGCCCTAGCGGGGCGGACACCGGGGAGCTGTTTTTT.

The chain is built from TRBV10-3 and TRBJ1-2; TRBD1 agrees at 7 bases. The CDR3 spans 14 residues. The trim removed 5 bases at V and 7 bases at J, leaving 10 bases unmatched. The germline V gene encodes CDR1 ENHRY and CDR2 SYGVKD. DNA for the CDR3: TGTGCCATCAGTTACGGACAGGTCGTCGGTGGCTACACCTTC. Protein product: CAISYGQVVGGYTF.

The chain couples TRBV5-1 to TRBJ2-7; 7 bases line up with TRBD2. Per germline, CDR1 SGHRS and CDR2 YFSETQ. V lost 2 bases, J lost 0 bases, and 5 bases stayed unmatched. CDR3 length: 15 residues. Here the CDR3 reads CASSLQGGGSYEQYF. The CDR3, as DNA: TGCGCCAGCAGCTTACAAGGCGGGGGCTCCTACGAGCAGTACTTC.

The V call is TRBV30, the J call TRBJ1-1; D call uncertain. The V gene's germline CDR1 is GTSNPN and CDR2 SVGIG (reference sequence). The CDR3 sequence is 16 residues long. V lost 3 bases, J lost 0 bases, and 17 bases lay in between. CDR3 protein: CAWSAPGFRLNTEAFF. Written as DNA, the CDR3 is TGTGCCTGGAGCGCACCGGGGTTCAGACTGAACACTGAAGCTTTCTTT.

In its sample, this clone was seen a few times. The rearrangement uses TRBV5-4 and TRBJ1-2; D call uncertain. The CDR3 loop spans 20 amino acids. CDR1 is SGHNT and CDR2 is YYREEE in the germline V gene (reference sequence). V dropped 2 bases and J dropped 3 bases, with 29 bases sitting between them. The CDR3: CASSFFNPTRNSDGDYGYTF. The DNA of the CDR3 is TGTGCCAGCAGCTTTTTTAATCCCACACGTAATTCGGACGGGGACTATGGCTACACCTTC.

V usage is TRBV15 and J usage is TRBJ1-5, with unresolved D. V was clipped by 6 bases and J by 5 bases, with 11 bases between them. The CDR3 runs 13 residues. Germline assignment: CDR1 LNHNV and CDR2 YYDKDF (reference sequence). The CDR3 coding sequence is TGTGCCACCAGTTTTCTAACCGATCAGCCCCAGCATTTT. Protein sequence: CATSFLTDQPQHF.

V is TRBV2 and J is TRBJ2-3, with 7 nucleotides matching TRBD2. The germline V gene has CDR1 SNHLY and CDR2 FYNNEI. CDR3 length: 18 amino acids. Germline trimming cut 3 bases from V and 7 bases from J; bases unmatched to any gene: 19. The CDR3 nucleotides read TGTGCCAGCAGTGATGGTGTTGGGGCGGGGAGGGGCTCCCATACGCAGTATTTT. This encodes CASSDGVGAGRGSHTQYF.

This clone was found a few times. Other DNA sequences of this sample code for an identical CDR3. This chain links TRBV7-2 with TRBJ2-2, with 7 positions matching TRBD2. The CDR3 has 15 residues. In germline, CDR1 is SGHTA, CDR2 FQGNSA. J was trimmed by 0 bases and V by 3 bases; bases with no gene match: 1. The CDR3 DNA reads TGTGCCAGCAGCTTTGGGGGGGCGAACACCGGGGAGCTGTTTTTT. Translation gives CASSFGGANTGELFF.

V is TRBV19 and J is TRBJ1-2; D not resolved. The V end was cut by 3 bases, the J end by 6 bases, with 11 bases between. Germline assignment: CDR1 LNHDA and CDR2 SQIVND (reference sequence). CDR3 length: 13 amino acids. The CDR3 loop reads CASSIKTRDGYTF. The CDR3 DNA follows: TGTGCCAGTAGTATTAAAACCCGGGATGGCTACACCTTC.